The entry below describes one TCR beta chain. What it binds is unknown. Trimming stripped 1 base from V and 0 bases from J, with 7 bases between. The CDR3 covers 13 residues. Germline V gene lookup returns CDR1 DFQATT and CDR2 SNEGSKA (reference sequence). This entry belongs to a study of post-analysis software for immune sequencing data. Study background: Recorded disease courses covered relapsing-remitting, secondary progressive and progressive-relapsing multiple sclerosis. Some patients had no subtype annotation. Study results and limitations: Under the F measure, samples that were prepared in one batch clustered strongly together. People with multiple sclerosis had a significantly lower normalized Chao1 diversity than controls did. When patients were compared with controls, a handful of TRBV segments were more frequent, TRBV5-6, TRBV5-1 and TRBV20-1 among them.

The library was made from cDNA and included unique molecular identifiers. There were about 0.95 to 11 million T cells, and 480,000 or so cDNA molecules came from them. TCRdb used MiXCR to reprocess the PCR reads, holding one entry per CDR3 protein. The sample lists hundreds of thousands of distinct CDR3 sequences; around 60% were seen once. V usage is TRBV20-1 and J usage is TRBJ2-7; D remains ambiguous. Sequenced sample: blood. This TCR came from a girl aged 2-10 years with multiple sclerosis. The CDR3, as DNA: TGCAGTGCTAGAGTCCACCCCTCCTACGAGCAGTACTTC. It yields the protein CSARVHPSYEQYF.